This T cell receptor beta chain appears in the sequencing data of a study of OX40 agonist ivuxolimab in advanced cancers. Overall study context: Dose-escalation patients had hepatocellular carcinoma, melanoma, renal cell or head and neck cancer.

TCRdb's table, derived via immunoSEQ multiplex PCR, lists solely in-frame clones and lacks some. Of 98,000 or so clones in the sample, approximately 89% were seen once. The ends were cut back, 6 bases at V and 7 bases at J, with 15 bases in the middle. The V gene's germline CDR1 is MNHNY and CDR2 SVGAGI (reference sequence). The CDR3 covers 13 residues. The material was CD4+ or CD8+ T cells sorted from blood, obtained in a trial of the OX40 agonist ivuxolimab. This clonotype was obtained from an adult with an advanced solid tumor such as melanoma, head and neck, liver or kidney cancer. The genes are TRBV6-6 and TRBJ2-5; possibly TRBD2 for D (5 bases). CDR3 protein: CASRNYPAGTQYF. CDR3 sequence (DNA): TGTGCCAGCAGAAACTACCCCGCGGGGACCCAGTACTTC.